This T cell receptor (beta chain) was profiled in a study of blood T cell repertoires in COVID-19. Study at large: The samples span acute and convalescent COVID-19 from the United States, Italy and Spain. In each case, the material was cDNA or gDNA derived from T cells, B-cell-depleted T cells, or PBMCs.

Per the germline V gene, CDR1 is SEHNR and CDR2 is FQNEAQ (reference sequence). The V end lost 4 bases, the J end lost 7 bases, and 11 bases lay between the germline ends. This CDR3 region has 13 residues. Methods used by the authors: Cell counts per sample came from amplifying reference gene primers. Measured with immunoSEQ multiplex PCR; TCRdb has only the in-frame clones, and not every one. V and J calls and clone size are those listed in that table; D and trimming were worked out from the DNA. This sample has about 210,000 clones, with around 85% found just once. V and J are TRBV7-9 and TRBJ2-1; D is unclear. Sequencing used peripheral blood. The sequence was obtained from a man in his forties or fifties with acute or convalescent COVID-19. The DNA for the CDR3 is TGTGCCAGCAGCTCCGCTCGGTCGAATGAGCAGTTCTTC. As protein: CASSSARSNEQFF. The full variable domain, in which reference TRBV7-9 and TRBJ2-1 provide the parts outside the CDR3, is DTGVSQNPRHKITKRGQNVTFRCDPISEHNRLYWYRQTLGQGPEFLTYFQNEAQLEKSRLLSDRFSAERPKGSFSTLEIQRTEQGDSAMYLCASSSARSNEQFFGPGTRLTVL.